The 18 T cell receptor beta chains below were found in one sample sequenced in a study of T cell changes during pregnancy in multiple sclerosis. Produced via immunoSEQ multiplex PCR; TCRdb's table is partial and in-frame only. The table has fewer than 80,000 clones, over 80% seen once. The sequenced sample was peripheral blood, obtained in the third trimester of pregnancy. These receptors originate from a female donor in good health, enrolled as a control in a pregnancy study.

The CDR3 DNA sequence: TGTGCCAGCAGCTCAGACTCGGGGACTGAAGCTTTCTTT. Its protein product is CASSSDSGTEAFF. V and J are TRBV7-3 and TRBJ1-1; no firm D call. Trimming cost V 4 bases and J 5 bases, with 11 bases left between them. This CDR3 has 13 residues. Germline CDR1 is SGHTA and CDR2 is FQGTGA.

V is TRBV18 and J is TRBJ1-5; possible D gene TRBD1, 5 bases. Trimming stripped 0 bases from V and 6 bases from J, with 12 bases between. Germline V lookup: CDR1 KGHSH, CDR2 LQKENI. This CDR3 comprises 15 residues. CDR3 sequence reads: CASSPPGGSGQPQHF. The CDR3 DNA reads TGTGCCAGCTCACCACCGGGGGGGTCTGGTCAGCCCCAGCATTTT.

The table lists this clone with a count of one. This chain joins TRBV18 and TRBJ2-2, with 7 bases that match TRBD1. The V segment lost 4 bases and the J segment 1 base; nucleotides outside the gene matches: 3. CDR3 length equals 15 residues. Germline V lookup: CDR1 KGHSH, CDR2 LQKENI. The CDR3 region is CASSQDRRNTGELFF. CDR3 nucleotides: TGTGCCAGCTCACAGGACAGGAGGAACACCGGGGAGCTGTTTTTT.

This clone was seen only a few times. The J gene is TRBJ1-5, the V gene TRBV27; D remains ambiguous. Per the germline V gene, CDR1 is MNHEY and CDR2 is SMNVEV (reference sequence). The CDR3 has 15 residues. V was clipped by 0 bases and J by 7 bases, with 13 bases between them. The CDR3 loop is CASSLSLGSHQPQHF. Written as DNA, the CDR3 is TGTGCCAGCAGTTTATCGCTGGGCAGTCACCAGCCCCAGCATTTT.

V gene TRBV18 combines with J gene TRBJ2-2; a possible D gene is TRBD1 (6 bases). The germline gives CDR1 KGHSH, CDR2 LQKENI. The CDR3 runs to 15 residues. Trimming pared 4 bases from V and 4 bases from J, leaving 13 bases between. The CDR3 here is CASSLTSQGTGELFF. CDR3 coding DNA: TGTGCCAGCTCACTTACCTCACAGGGCACCGGGGAGCTGTTTTTT.

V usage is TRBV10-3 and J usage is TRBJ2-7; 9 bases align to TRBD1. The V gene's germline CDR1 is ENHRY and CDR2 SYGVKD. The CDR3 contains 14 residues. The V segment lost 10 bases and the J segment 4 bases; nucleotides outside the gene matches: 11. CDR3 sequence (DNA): TGTGCCACAAAGGTTGGACAGGGGAGGTACGAGCAGTACTTC. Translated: CATKVGQGRYEQYF.

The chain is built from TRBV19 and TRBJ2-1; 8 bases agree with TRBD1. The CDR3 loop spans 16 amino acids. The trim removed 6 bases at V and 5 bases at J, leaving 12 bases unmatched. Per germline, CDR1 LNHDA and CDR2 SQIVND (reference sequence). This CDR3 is CASRPARGQADNEQFF. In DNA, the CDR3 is TGTGCCAGTAGGCCAGCCAGGGGGCAGGCCGACAATGAGCAGTTCTTC.

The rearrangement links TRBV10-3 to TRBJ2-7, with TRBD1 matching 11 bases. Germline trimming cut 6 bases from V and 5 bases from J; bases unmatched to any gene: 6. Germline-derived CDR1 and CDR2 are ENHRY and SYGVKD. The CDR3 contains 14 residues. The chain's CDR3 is CAIRSGTGGHEQYF. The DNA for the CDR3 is TGTGCCATCAGATCCGGGACAGGGGGTCACGAGCAGTACTTC.

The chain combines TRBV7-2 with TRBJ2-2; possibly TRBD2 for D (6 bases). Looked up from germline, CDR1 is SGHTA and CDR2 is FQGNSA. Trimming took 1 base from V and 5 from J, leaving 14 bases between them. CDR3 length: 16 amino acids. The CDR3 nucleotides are TGTGCCAGCAGCTTAGTTAGCGGTACGAGTACCGGGGAGCTGTTTTTT. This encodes CASSLVSGTSTGELFF.

CDR3 nucleotide sequence: TGTGCCACCTCGTTCGCGGGAGAAGAGACCCAGTACTTC. It codes for CATSFAGEETQYF. V is TRBV10-3 and J is TRBJ2-5, with TRBD2 identical over 7 bases. The germline V gene encodes CDR1 ENHRY and CDR2 SYGVKD. This CDR3 is built from 13 residues. Unmatched junction bases numbered 8, after V lost 10 bases and J lost 3 bases.

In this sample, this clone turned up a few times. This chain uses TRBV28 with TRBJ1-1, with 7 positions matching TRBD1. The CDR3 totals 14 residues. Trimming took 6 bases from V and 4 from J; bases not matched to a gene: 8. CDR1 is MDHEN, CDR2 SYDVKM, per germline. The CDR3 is CASSRHSGGTEAFF. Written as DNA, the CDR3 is TGTGCCAGCAGCCGCCACTCAGGGGGCACTGAAGCTTTCTTT.

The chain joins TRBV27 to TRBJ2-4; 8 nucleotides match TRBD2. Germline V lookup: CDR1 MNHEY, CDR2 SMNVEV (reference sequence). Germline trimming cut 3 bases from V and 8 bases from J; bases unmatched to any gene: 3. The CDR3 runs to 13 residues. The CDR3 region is CASSFGGVHIQYF. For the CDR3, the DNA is TGTGCCAGCAGTTTCGGGGGGGTCCACATTCAGTACTTC.

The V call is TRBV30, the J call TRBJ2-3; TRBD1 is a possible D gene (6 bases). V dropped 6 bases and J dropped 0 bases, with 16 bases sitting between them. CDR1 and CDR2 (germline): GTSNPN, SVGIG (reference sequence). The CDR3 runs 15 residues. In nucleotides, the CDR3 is TGTGCCTGTGAAACTTCAGGGGCTAGCACAGATACGCAGTATTTT. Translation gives CACETSGASTDTQYF.

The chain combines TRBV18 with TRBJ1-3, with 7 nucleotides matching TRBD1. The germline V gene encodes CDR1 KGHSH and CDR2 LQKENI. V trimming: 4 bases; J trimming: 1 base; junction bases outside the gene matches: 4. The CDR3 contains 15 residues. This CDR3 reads CASSRVRGSGNTIYF. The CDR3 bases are TGTGCCAGCTCACGAGTCAGGGGGTCTGGAAACACCATATATTTT.

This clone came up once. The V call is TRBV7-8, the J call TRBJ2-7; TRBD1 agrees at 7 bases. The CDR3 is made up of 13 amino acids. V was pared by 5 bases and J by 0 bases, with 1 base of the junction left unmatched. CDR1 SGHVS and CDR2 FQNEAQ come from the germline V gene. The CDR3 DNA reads TGTGCCAGCAGCCGGGACAGCTCCTACGAGCAGTACTTC. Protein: CASSRDSSYEQYF.

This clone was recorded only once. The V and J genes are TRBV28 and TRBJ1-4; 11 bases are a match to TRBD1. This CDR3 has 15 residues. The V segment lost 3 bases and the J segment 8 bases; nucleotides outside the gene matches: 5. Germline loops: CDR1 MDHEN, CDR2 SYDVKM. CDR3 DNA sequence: TGTGCCAGCAGTTTGTCCGGGACAGGGGGGGAAAAACTGTTTTTT. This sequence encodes CASSLSGTGGEKLFF.

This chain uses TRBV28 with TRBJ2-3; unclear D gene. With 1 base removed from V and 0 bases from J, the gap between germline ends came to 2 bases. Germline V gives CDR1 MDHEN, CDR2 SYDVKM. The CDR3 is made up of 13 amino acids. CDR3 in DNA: TGTGCCAGCAGTTTATCTAGCACAGATACGCAGTATTTT. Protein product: CASSLSSTDTQYF.

The CDR3 region is CASSLGTGAVNTEAFF. The DNA of the CDR3 is TGTGCCAGCAGCTTAGGGACAGGGGCCGTAAACACTGAAGCTTTCTTT. The chain recombines TRBV5-4 with TRBJ1-1; 10 nucleotides agree with TRBD1. The CDR3 sequence is 16 residues long. The V gene end was trimmed by 2 bases and the J gene end by 2 bases; junction bases not matched to a gene: 6. Looked up from germline, CDR1 is SGHNT and CDR2 is YYREEE (reference sequence).